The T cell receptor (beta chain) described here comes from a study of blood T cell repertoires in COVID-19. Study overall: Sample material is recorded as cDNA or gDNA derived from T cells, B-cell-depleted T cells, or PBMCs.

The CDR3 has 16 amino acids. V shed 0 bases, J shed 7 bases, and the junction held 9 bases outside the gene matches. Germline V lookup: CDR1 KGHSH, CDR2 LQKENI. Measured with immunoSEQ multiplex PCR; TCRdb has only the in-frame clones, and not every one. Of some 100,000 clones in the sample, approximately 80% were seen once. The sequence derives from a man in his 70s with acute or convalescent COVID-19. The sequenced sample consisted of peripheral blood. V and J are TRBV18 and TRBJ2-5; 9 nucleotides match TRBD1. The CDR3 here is CASSPPSRTGAVTQYF. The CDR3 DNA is TGTGCCAGCTCACCACCCTCGAGGACAGGGGCCGTGACCCAGTACTTC.